The 30 T cell receptor beta chains below were found in one sample sequenced in a study of T cell responses to AZD1222 COVID-19 vaccine. Only in-frame clones appear in the TCRdb table, and some are missing; sequencing was by immunoSEQ multiplex PCR. Of about 82,000 clones in the sample, 83% were seen once. The specimen was peripheral blood, collected 28 days after the second AZD1222 dose. The receptors shown here come from an adult who received the AZD1222 COVID-19 vaccine.

This chain links TRBV7-9 with TRBJ1-1; D unresolved. Trimming took 6 bases from V and 1 from J, leaving 15 bases between them. Germline V gene data show CDR1 as SEHNR and CDR2 as FQNEAQ (reference sequence). The CDR3 has 15 amino acids. Here the CDR3 reads CASRSELRENTEAFF. In nucleotides, the CDR3 is TGTGCCAGCAGGTCAGAATTGAGGGAGAACACTGAAGCTTTCTTT.

The V gene is TRBV27, the J gene TRBJ2-3; D might be TRBD1 (5 bases). V was trimmed by 6 bases and J by 3 bases, leaving 19 bases between them. The CDR3 spans 16 residues. Germline CDR1 is MNHEY and CDR2 is SMNVEV (reference sequence). The CDR3 DNA sequence: TGTGCCAGCAGACATTCCAGGGTATTGGGGACAGATACGCAGTATTTT. It specifies CASRHSRVLGTDTQYF.

Here the CDR3 DNA reads TGCAGCGTTAGGACTAGCGGAACACGGGAGCAGTTCTTC. Amino acid sequence: CSVRTSGTREQFF. V is TRBV29-1 and J is TRBJ2-1, with 10 positions matching TRBD2. The CDR3 extends over 13 amino acids. The germline gives CDR1 SQVTM, CDR2 ANQGSEA. The J segment lost 10 bases and the V segment lost 5 bases, leaving 8 bases of the junction unmatched.

CDR3 nucleotides: TGTGCCAGCAGTTACCCTGGGACAGCCCCGTCACTCTACGAGCAGTACTTC. It is translated as CASSYPGTAPSLYEQYF. This rearrangement joins TRBV6-2 or TRBV6-3 to TRBJ2-7; 7 nucleotides agree with TRBD1. Per the germline V gene, CDR1 is MNHEY and CDR2 is SVGEGT. This CDR3 spans 17 amino acids. V lost 2 bases to trimming and J lost 3 bases; unmatched junction nucleotides: 13.

The CDR3 DNA sequence: TGTGCCAGCAGCTTGTACCCGAGCACTGAAGCTTTCTTT. This gives the protein CASSLYPSTEAFF. The V gene is TRBV7-2, the J gene TRBJ1-1, with D hard to call. Per the germline V gene, CDR1 is SGHTA and CDR2 is FQGNSA. V gave up 3 bases and J gave up 4 bases, with 9 bases separating them. CDR3 length equals 13 residues.

CDR3 sequence reads: CASRGTASSYEQYF. The DNA for the CDR3 is TGTGCCAGCCGAGGGACAGCTAGCTCCTACGAGCAGTACTTC. The chain links TRBV28 to TRBJ2-7; 7 nucleotides agree with TRBD1. From germline, CDR1 is MDHEN and CDR2 SYDVKM. V trimming: 8 bases; J trimming: 0 bases; junction bases outside the gene matches: 7. This CDR3 comprises 14 residues.

This sequence joins TRBV5-6 and TRBJ2-7, with 8 bases matching TRBD2. Unmatched junction bases numbered 4, after V lost 4 bases and J lost 1 base. The CDR3 has 14 amino acids. Germline lookup yields CDR1 SGHDT and CDR2 YYEEEE. Here the CDR3 reads CASSLGLASYEQYF. CDR3 in DNA: TGTGCCAGCAGCCTAGGACTAGCATCCTACGAGCAGTACTTC.

The rearrangement links TRBV7-3 to TRBJ1-1; TRBD1 matches at 7 bases. The CDR3 spans 15 residues. Germline V CDR1 and CDR2: SGHTA, FQGTGA. The V gene end was trimmed by 1 base and the J gene end by 3 bases; junction bases not matched to a gene: 5. The CDR3 DNA reads as TGTGCCAGCAGCTTAAACGACAGGGCGTACACTGAAGCTTTCTTT. Its translation is CASSLNDRAYTEAFF.

This clone was seen a few times. The CDR3 reads CASSPRLEGGLNTEAFF. The CDR3 DNA reads as TGTGCCAGCAGCCCCCGTCTAGAGGGGGGCCTGAACACTGAAGCTTTCTTT. The chain uses TRBV21-1 and TRBJ1-1. TRBV21-1 is deemed a pseudogene. The CDR3 consists of 17 residues.

The chain combines TRBV4-2 with TRBJ2-1; 14 nucleotides align to TRBD2. There are 15 residues in the CDR3. V lost 1 base to trimming and J lost 9 bases; unmatched junction nucleotides: 2. The germline gives CDR1 LGHNA, CDR2 YNFKEQ. The CDR3 loop is CASSQGLAGGVEQFF. CDR3 bases: TGTGCCAGCAGCCAAGGACTAGCGGGAGGGGTTGAGCAGTTCTTC.

The chain combines TRBV7-9 with TRBJ2-7; 8 bases align to TRBD2. Germline CDR1 SEHNR, CDR2 FQNEAQ (reference sequence). The CDR3 has 15 amino acids. Trimming removed 5 bases from V and 0 bases from J; junction bases left unmatched: 6. CDR3 in DNA: TGTGCCAGCAGCAGCTGGCGGGAGGTCTCCTACGAGCAGTACTTC. This gives the protein CASSSWREVSYEQYF. Filled out from reference TRBV7-9 and TRBJ2-7, the complete variable domain reads DTGVSQNPRHKITKRGQNVTFRCDPISEHNRLYWYRQTLGQGPEFLTYFQNEAQLEKSRLLSDRFSAERPKGSFSTLEIQRTEQGDSAMYLCASSSWREVSYEQYFGPGTRLTVT.

V is TRBV18 and J is TRBJ1-5, with 9 positions matching TRBD1. Unmatched junction bases numbered 7, after V lost 0 bases and J lost 7 bases. This CDR3 has 16 amino acids. Germline V gene sequence: CDR1 KGHSH, CDR2 LQKENI. The CDR3 region has the DNA TGTGCCAGCTCACCACCGGGGACAGGGACAGGGCAGCCCCAGCATTTT. Translating gives CASSPPGTGTGQPQHF.

This chain joins TRBV24-1 and TRBJ2-3; 8 bases map to TRBD2. The germline V gene has CDR1 KGHDR and CDR2 SFDVKD. There are 14 residues in the CDR3. V lost 4 bases, J lost 3 bases, and 2 bases stayed unmatched. CDR3 protein: CATSEGGRTDTQYF. In DNA, the CDR3 is TGTGCCACCAGTGAGGGCGGGAGGACAGATACGCAGTATTTT.

The chain uses TRBV14 and TRBJ2-3; 7 positions agree with TRBD2. V was pared by 6 bases and J by 4 bases, with 13 bases of the junction left unmatched. CDR1 is SGHDN, CDR2 FVKESK, per germline. CDR3 length: 16 residues. The CDR3 reads CASSPAGRELADTQYF. Written as DNA, the CDR3 is TGTGCCAGCAGTCCCGCAGGGCGGGAGTTGGCAGATACGCAGTATTTT.

The rearrangement links TRBV6-5 to TRBJ1-6; D remains unclear. The V and J ends lost 8 bases and 0 bases respectively, with 8 bases between them. The CDR3 loop spans 14 amino acids. Germline CDR1 is MNHEY and CDR2 is SVGAGI. The DNA of the CDR3 is TGTGCCAGCTCGGGCCGCTCCTATAATTCACCCCTCCACTTT. Its protein product is CASSGRSYNSPLHF.

The chain couples TRBV6-5 to TRBJ2-1, with 10 bases identical to TRBD2. Trimming took 2 bases from V and 9 from J; bases not matched to a gene: 1. The CDR3 length is 13 residues. Germline CDR1 and CDR2: MNHEY and SVGAGI. The DNA for the CDR3 is TGTGCCAGCAGTTACCCTAGCGGGAGTGAGCAGTTCTTC. Encoded protein: CASSYPSGSEQFF.

J is TRBJ2-3 and V is TRBV28; D possibly corresponds to TRBD1 (6 bases). V dropped 5 bases and J dropped 11 bases, with 17 bases sitting between them. This CDR3 is 13 amino acids long. Germline CDR1 is MDHEN and CDR2 is SYDVKM. CDR3 loop: CASSLGQPTWQYF. As DNA, the CDR3 is TGTGCCAGCAGTCTCGGACAGCCTACGTGGCAGTATTTT.

This clone was detected only once. The chain links TRBV9 to TRBJ2-6; possibly TRBD1 for D (6 bases). Germline V CDR1 and CDR2: SGDLS, YYNGEE. V gave up 8 bases and J gave up 0 bases, with 12 bases separating them. The CDR3 extends over 15 amino acids. The CDR3 protein is CARSGHNSGANVLTF. In nucleotides, the CDR3 is TGTGCCAGGTCGGGACACAACTCTGGGGCCAACGTCCTGACTTTC.

V and J are TRBV27 and TRBJ2-1; possibly TRBD2 for D (6 bases). Germline lookup yields CDR1 MNHEY and CDR2 SMNVEV (reference sequence). This CDR3 has 17 residues. Trimming pared 5 bases from V and 0 bases from J, leaving 17 bases between. CDR3 coding DNA: TGTGCCAGCAGTCCCACTTTAGCGGAGAGCTCCTACAATGAGCAGTTCTTC. As protein: CASSPTLAESSYNEQFF.

The V and J genes are TRBV3-1 (or the pseudogene TRBV3-2) and TRBJ2-1; D remains unclear. Trimming left V 3 bases short and J 5 bases short, with 2 bases between. This CDR3 region has 11 residues. Germline CDR1 LGHDT, CDR2 YNNKEL (reference sequence). DNA of the CDR3: TGTGCCAGCAGCCACGACAATGAGCAGTTCTTC. Amino acids: CASSHDNEQFF.

The V and J genes are TRBV27 and TRBJ2-2; 11 bases fit TRBD2. The CDR3 consists of 16 residues. Germline V gene data show CDR1 as MNHEY and CDR2 as SMNVEV (reference sequence). V lost 4 bases to trimming and J lost 8 bases; unmatched junction nucleotides: 9. The CDR3 DNA sequence: TGTGCCAGCAGTTCGGGACTAGCGGCCCCCTCTGGGGAGCTGTTTTTT. Translating gives CASSSGLAAPSGELFF.

The chain recombines TRBV5-1 with TRBJ2-1, with 7 bases lining up with TRBD2. Germline V CDR1 and CDR2: SGHRS, YFSETQ. Unmatched junction bases numbered 2, after V lost 4 bases and J lost 1 base. This CDR3 spans 14 amino acids. CDR3 DNA sequence: TGCGCCAGCAGCGCGGGAGATTCCTACAATGAGCAGTTCTTC. Its translation: CASSAGDSYNEQFF.

The V and J genes are TRBV5-1 and TRBJ2-5; D unresolved. Trimming pared 0 bases from V and 5 bases from J, leaving 14 bases between. This CDR3 is built from 15 residues. Germline CDR1 reads SGHRS; CDR2 reads YFSETQ. CDR3 nucleotides: TGCGCCAGCAGCTTGGCACCGCCGAAAGGGGAGACCCAGTACTTC. Translation: CASSLAPPKGETQYF.

The chain employs TRBV4-3 and TRBJ2-7, with D tentatively TRBD1 (5 bases). Germline V gene sequence: CDR1 LGHNA, CDR2 YSLEER. V was pared by 1 base and J by 0 bases, with 10 bases between. CDR3 length: 15 amino acids. The CDR3 bases are TGCGCCAGCAGCCAAGTAAGGGGAAGCTCCTACGAGCAGTACTTC. Amino acids: CASSQVRGSSYEQYF.

The rearrangement uses TRBV19 and TRBJ2-2; D not certain. Germline CDR1 is LNHDA and CDR2 is SQIVND (reference sequence). This CDR3 spans 15 amino acids. V dropped 2 bases and J dropped 5 bases, with 12 bases sitting between them. The CDR3: CASSITHGPTGELFF. The CDR3 region has the DNA TGTGCCAGTAGTATAACACACGGTCCTACCGGGGAGCTGTTTTTT.

The J gene is TRBJ2-7, the V gene TRBV9; D possibly corresponds to TRBD2 (6 bases). The CDR3 runs 15 residues. Trimming took off 0 bases at V and 4 bases at J, with 14 bases between the two ends. The germline V gene encodes CDR1 SGDLS and CDR2 YYNGEE. The CDR3 loop reads CASSVGRGNGYEQYF. As DNA, the CDR3 is TGTGCCAGCAGCGTAGGACGGGGGAATGGGTACGAGCAGTACTTC.

The chain couples TRBV14 to TRBJ2-1, with no clear D. The length of the CDR3 is 13 residues. V was shortened by 6 bases and J by 1 base, with 7 bases between the two germline ends. Per germline, CDR1 SGHDN and CDR2 FVKESK. The CDR3 region has the DNA TGTGCCAGCAGTGGGCGGTCCTACAATGAGCAGTTCTTC. Its translation is CASSGRSYNEQFF.

The genes are TRBV6-5 and TRBJ2-2, with 7 bases lining up with TRBD1. From germline, CDR1 is MNHEY and CDR2 SVGAGI. This CDR3 region has 15 residues. The junction had 8 bases not matched to a gene; V was cut back by 5 bases and J by 5 bases. The CDR3 loop is CASSPGQARTGELFF. The CDR3 DNA follows: TGTGCCAGCAGTCCAGGACAGGCAAGAACCGGGGAGCTGTTTTTT.

The chain links TRBV10-3 to TRBJ1-5, with 7 positions matching TRBD1. Per germline, CDR1 ENHRY and CDR2 SYGVKD. The length of the CDR3 is 14 residues. The junction had 5 bases not matched to a gene; V was cut back by 2 bases and J by 7 bases. For the CDR3, the DNA is TGTGCCATCAGTGAGAGACAGGGAGCCCAGCCCCAGCATTTT. It is translated as CAISERQGAQPQHF.

This chain connects TRBV25-1 to TRBJ1-1; D gene uncertain. The V gene's germline CDR1 is MGHDK and CDR2 SYGVNS. The V end lost 10 bases, the J end lost 5 bases, and 20 bases lay between the germline ends. There are 14 residues in the CDR3. CDR3 sequence (DNA): TGTGCCACCAAGGATCGGATAGAAGGGACTGAAGCTTTCTTT. Amino acid sequence: CATKDRIEGTEAFF.